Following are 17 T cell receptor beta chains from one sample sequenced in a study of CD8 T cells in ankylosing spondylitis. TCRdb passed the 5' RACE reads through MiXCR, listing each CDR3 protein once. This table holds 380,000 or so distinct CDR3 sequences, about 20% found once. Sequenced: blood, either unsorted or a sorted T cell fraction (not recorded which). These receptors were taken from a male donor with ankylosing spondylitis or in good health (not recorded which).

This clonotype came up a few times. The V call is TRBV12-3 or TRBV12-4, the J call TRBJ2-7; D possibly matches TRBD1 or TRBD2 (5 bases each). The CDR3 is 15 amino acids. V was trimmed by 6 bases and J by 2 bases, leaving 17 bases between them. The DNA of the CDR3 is TGTGCCAGCAGCCTATCCGGGACCAACGCCTACGAGCAGTACTTC. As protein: CASSLSGTNAYEQYF.

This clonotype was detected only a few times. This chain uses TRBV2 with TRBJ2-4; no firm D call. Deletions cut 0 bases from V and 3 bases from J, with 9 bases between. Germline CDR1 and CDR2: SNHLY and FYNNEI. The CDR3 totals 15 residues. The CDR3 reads CASSEALWGKNIQYF. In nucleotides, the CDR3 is TGTGCCAGCAGTGAAGCGTTGTGGGGCAAAAACATTCAGTACTTC. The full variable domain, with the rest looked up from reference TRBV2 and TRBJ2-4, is EPEVTQTPSHQVTQMGQEVILRCVPISNHLYFYWYRQILGQKVEFLVSFYNNEISEKSEIFDDQFSVERPDGSNFTLKIRSTKLEDSAMYFCASSEALWGKNIQYFGAGTRLSVL.

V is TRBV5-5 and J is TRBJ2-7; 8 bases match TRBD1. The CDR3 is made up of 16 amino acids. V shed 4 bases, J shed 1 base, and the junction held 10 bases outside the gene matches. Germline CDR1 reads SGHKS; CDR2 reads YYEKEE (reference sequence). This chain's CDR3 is CASSHKGQGESYEQYF. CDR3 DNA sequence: TGTGCCAGCAGCCATAAAGGACAGGGCGAATCCTACGAGCAGTACTTC.

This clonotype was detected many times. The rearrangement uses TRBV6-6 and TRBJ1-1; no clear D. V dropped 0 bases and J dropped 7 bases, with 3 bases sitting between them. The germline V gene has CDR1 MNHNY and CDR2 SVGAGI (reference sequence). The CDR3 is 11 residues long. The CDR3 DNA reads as TGTGCCAGCAGTTACTCGAGTGAAGCTTTCTTT. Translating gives CASSYSSEAFF.

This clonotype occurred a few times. The CDR3 DNA is TGTGCCAGCAGCGATACGCGTCGGGCGGAGGTCAATGAGCAGTTCTTC. Translated, it gives CASSDTRRAEVNEQFF. This sequence joins TRBV12-3 or TRBV12-4 and TRBJ2-1, with D perhaps matching TRBD2 (5 bases). Deletions cut 6 bases from V and 6 bases from J, with 21 bases between. The CDR3 totals 16 residues.

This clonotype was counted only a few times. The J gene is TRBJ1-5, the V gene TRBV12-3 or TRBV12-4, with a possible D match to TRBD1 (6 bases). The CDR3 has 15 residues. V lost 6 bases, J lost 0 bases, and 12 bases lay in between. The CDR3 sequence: CASSQGLYSNQPQHF. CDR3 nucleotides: TGTGCCAGCAGCCAGGGGCTTTATAGCAATCAGCCCCAGCATTTT.

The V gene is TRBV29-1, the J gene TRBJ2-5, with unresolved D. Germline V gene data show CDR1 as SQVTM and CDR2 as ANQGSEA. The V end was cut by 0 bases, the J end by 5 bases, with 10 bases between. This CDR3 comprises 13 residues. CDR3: CSVEERLGETQYF. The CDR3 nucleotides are TGCAGCGTTGAAGAGCGTTTAGGCGAGACCCAGTACTTC.

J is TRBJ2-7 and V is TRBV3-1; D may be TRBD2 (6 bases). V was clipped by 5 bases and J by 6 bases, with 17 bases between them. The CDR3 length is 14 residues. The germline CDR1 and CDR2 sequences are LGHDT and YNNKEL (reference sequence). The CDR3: CASSDGLGLREQYF. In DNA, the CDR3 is TGTGCCAGCAGCGACGGACTGGGACTTCGCGAGCAGTACTTC.

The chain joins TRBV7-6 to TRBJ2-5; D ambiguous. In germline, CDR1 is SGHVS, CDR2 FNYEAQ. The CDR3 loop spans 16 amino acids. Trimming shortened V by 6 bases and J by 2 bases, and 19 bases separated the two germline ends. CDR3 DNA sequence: TGTGCCAGCAGACTCGGCAGGCAGGCGGAACAAGAGACCCAGTACTTC. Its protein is CASRLGRQAEQETQYF.

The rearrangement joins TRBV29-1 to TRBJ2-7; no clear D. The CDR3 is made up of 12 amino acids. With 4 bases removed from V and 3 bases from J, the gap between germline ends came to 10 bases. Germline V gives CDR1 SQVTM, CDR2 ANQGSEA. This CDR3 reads CSVGESGYEQYF. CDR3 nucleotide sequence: TGCAGCGTTGGGGAATCTGGCTACGAGCAGTACTTC.

The DNA of the CDR3 is TGTGCCAGCAGCGTAGCTCCAGGGGTAATTTTGAATGAGCAGTTCTTC. Protein: CASSVAPGVILNEQFF. The V call is TRBV9, the J call TRBJ2-1, with a weak D call TRBD1 (6 bases). The V end was cut by 0 bases, the J end by 7 bases, with 17 bases between. This CDR3 contains 16 residues. Germline CDR1 is SGDLS and CDR2 is YYNGEE.

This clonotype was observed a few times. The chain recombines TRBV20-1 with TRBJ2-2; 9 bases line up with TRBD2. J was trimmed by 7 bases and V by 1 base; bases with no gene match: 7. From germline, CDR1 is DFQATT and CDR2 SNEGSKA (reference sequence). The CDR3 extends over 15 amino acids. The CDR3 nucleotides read TGCAGTGCTAGAGGAAGCGGGGGGTTGGTCGGGGAGCTGTTTTTT. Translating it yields CSARGSGGLVGELFF.

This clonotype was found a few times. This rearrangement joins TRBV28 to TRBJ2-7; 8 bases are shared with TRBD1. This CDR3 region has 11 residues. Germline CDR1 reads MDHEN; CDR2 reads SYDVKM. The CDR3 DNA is TGTGCTGCGGGACAGGATTACGAGCAGTACTTC. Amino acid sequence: CAAGQDYEQYF. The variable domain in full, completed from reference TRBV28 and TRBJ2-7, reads DVKVTQSSRYLVKRTGEKVFLECVQDMDHENMFWYRQDPGLGLRLIYFSYDVKMKEKGDIPEGYSVSREKKERFSLILESASTNQTSMYLCAAGQDYEQYFGPGTRLTVT.

Written as DNA, the CDR3 is TGCAGTGCTAGGTTGCTAGCTGGCGATACGCAGTATTTT. Translated, it gives CSARLLAGDTQYF. This chain uses TRBV20-1 with TRBJ2-3; TRBD2 is a possible D gene (5 bases). This CDR3 is 13 amino acids long. The germline CDR1 and CDR2 sequences are DFQATT and SNEGSKA (reference sequence). Trimming stripped 3 bases from V and 6 bases from J, with 13 bases between.

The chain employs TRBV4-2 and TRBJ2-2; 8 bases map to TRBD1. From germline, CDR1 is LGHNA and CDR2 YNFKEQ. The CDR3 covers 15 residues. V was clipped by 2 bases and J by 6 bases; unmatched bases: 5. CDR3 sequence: CASSQKTGVAGELFF. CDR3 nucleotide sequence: TGTGCCAGCAGCCAAAAGACAGGGGTGGCCGGGGAGCTGTTTTTT.

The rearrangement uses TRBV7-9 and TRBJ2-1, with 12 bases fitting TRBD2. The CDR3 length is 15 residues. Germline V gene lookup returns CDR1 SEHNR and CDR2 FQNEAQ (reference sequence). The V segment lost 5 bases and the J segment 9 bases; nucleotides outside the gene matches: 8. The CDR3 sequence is CASSRGLAGLSEQFF. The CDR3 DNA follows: TGTGCCAGCAGCCGAGGACTAGCGGGGTTGAGTGAGCAGTTCTTC.

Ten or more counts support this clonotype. This CDR3 reads CASGGASQQETQYF. DNA for the CDR3: TGCGCCAGCGGGGGGGCTAGCCAACAAGAGACCCAGTACTTC. This sequence joins TRBV10-2 and TRBJ2-5; possible D gene TRBD2, 7 bases. Trimming took 8 bases from V and 2 from J, leaving 15 bases between them. The CDR3 has 14 amino acids. The V gene's germline CDR1 is WSHSY and CDR2 SAAADI.